The 12 T cell receptor beta chains listed next were all sequenced from one sample in a study of CD8 T cells in ankylosing spondylitis (dated by TCRdb to about 2017). The method behind the library was 5' RACE. TCRdb records Illumina HiSeq 2500 as the sequencer. TCRdb reran the public reads through fastp at Q25 and MiXCR, keeping productive beta chains. When rows share a CDR3 protein, they turn into one entry using the most common DNA and genes. This sample has approximately 200,000 distinct CDR3 sequences in its table, and 10% to 15% of those were observed once. The ten largest clonotypes hold more than 9.5% of the sample. Sequencing was carried out using blood, either unsorted or a sorted T cell fraction (not recorded which). Receptor source: a female donor with ankylosing spondylitis or in good health (not recorded which).

About this clonotype: One base away lies a much larger clone, so this may be a sequencing read error. The chain carries TRBV29-1 and TRBJ2-3, with 9 bases fitting TRBD2. The CDR3 is 16 amino acids. The germline V gene has CDR1 SQVTM and CDR2 ANQGSEA. This chain's CDR3 is CSVDLTAGGTTVTQYF. DNA for the CDR3: TGCAGCGTTGATCTAACTGCGGGAGGGACCACAGTTACGCAGTATTTT.

This clonotype has only a few counts. The V call is TRBV3-1, the J call TRBJ1-2; no reliable D call. V was clipped by 8 bases and J by 8 bases, with 18 bases between them. Germline values: CDR1 LGHDT, CDR2 YNNKEL (reference sequence). The CDR3 is made up of 13 amino acids. This chain's CDR3 is CASGPGLPGGYTF. CDR3 nucleotides: TGTGCCAGCGGGCCGGGCCTACCTGGGGGCTACACCTTC.

The J gene is TRBJ2-5, the V gene TRBV9; D gene uncertain. Trimming stripped 2 bases from V and 0 bases from J, with 11 bases between. The length of the CDR3 is 15 residues. Germline V gene lookup returns CDR1 SGDLS and CDR2 YYNGEE. The CDR3 DNA is TGTGCCAGCAGCGTTTCTCTGGGGTACCAAGAGACCCAGTACTTC. This encodes CASSVSLGYQETQYF.

The chain links TRBV5-1 to TRBJ1-1; possible D gene TRBD1, 6 bases. Germline CDR1 is SGHRS and CDR2 is YFSETQ. Deletions cut 4 bases from V and 8 bases from J, with 21 bases between. CDR3 length equals 15 residues. The CDR3 DNA follows: TGCGCCAGCAGCCCAGAGGGGGTGGCGGGTGGAGAAGCTTTCTTT. Protein: CASSPEGVAGGEAFF.

This clonotype was counted ten times or more. The chain recombines TRBV7-6 with TRBJ2-7; the D is unclear. The CDR3 covers 14 residues. Germline V CDR1 and CDR2: SGHVS, FNYEAQ. The V gene lost 0 bases and the J gene lost 7 bases, with 13 bases spanning the gap. CDR3 DNA: TGTGCCAGCAGCTTAGCGTGGCTAGAAGGGGAGCAGTACTTC. Protein product: CASSLAWLEGEQYF.

This clonotype has just a few counts. This sequence joins TRBV20-1 and TRBJ2-1; 10 positions agree with TRBD2. The trim removed 3 bases at V and 7 bases at J, leaving 12 bases unmatched. The germline V gene encodes CDR1 DFQATT and CDR2 SNEGSKA (reference sequence). The CDR3 length is 16 residues. CDR3 amino acids: CSASGRGLARENEQFF. The CDR3 nucleotides are TGCAGTGCTAGTGGGCGGGGACTAGCGCGAGAAAATGAGCAGTTCTTC.

The chain is built from TRBV7-9 and TRBJ2-1; D is perhaps TRBD2 (6 bases). Germline values: CDR1 SEHNR, CDR2 FQNEAQ (reference sequence). The length of the CDR3 is 11 residues. Trimming stripped 5 bases from V and 13 bases from J, with 12 bases between. The CDR3 spells CASSRLEVQFF. CDR3 in DNA: TGTGCCAGCAGCAGACTAGAGGTCCAGTTCTTC.

The rearrangement links TRBV5-1 to TRBJ2-5; 13 nucleotides line up with TRBD2. V lost 3 bases, J lost 2 bases, and 4 bases stayed unmatched. The CDR3 sequence is 16 residues long. In germline, CDR1 is SGHRS, CDR2 YFSETQ. CDR3 DNA sequence: TGCGCCAGCAGCTCGGGACTAGCGGGAAAACAAGAGACCCAGTACTTC. Its translation is CASSSGLAGKQETQYF.

This clonotype showed up just a few times. CDR3 loop: CASSPMDEQYF. DNA for the CDR3: TGTGCCAGCAGCCCTATGGACGAGCAGTACTTC. The V and J genes are TRBV28 and TRBJ2-7; D unresolved. Trimming shortened V by 6 bases and J by 5 bases, and 8 bases separated the two germline ends. This CDR3 spans 11 amino acids. The germline CDR1 and CDR2 sequences are MDHEN and SYDVKM.

This clonotype was picked up a small number of times. Here the CDR3 reads CSVGFTGREKLFF. The CDR3 nucleotides read TGCAGCGTTGGGTTTACAGGGCGAGAAAAACTGTTTTTT. This sequence joins TRBV29-1 and TRBJ1-4, with D possibly TRBD1 on 6 matching bases. The V gene lost 4 bases and the J gene lost 8 bases, with 14 bases spanning the gap. The CDR3 extends over 13 amino acids. In germline, CDR1 is SQVTM, CDR2 ANQGSEA. Full variable domain (outside the CDR3, taken from reference TRBV29-1 and TRBJ1-4): SAVISQKPSRDICQRGTSLTIQCQVDSQVTMMFWYRQQPGQSLTLIATANQGSEATYESGFVIDKFPISRPNLTFSTLTVSNMSPEDSSIYLCSVGFTGREKLFFGSGTQLSVL.

This clonotype was seen many times. For the CDR3, the DNA is TGTGCCAGCAGCGGGGCCCCGAACACCGGGGAGCTGTTTTTT. It yields the protein CASSGAPNTGELFF. The chain employs TRBV12-3 or TRBV12-4 and TRBJ2-2; TRBD1 or TRBD2 may be the D gene (5 bases each). The V gene lost 6 bases and the J gene lost 0 bases, with 8 bases spanning the gap. The CDR3 contains 14 residues.

J is TRBJ2-1 and V is TRBV6-5, with 12 bases matching TRBD2. V trimming: 1 base; J trimming: 5 bases; junction bases outside the gene matches: 6. The CDR3 is made up of 17 amino acids. Germline V gene sequence: CDR1 MNHEY, CDR2 SVGAGI. The CDR3 spells CASSYLLAGGRNNEQFF. The CDR3 coding sequence is TGTGCCAGCAGTTACTTACTAGCGGGAGGCCGGAACAATGAGCAGTTCTTC.